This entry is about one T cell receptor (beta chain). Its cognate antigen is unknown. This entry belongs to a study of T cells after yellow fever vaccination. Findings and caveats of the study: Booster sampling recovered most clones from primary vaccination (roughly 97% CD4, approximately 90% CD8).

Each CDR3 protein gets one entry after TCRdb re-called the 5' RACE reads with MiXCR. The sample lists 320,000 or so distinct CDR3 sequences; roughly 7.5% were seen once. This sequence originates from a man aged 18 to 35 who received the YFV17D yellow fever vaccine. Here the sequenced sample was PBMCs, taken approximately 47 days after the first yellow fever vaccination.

The CDR3 bases are TGCAGTGCTACCGAGCGGGGGGGCTACGAGCAGTACGTC. Its protein is CSATERGGYEQYV. The chain is built from TRBV20-1 and TRBJ2-7; TRBD2 agrees at 10 bases. CDR1 DFQATT and CDR2 SNEGSKA come from the germline V gene (reference sequence). The CDR3 length is 13 residues. The junction had 3 bases not matched to a gene; V was cut back by 4 bases and J by 3 bases.